A selection of T cell receptor beta chains follows, all from one sample in a study of T-cell reconstitution after alpha-beta-depleted transplantation in children. TCRdb itself ran the PCR reads through MiXCR, one entry per CDR3 protein. The table has around 400,000 distinct CDR3 sequences, about a tenth seen once. The sample was PBMCs from the stem cell graft donor, taken from the stem cell graft. The receptors were gathered from a human donor who donated a stem cell graft to a child with acute myeloid leukemia. The CDR3 runs from the conserved cysteine through the conserved F or W. The order of the fields is clone size, J gene, V gene, D gene, CDR3 DNA, CDR3 protein. The D gene is left open where the match is weak. Clone sizes are given selectively: once, few, many, or a class where the clone is expanded.

few TRBJ1-3 TRBV7-2 . TGTGCCAGCAAACAAAACGAAGGGGCGAGCTCTGGAAACACCATATATTTT CASKQNEGASSGNTIYF
few TRBJ2-1 TRBV20-1 . TGCAGTGCTAGAGATAGGGGGGGCTCCTACAATGAGCAGTTCTTC CSARDRGGSYNEQFF
few TRBJ2-3 TRBV12-3/TRBV12-4 . TGTGCCAGCAGTTTAGGCCCCCTGGATACGCAGTATTTT CASSLGPLDTQYF
. TRBJ2-3 TRBV14 TRBD2 TGTGCCAGCAGCCAACCGGGGGGTACAGATACGCAGTATTTT CASSQPGGTDTQYF
. TRBJ2-3 TRBV7-8 TRBD2 TGTGCCAGCAGCATACTAGCGGGAGGGCCCCCAGATACGCAGTATTTT CASSILAGGPPDTQYF
few TRBJ1-1 TRBV11-1 TRBD1 TGTGCCAGCAGCTCGACCGGGACAGGGGGGATACTGAACACTGAAGCTTTCTTT CASSSTGTGGILNTEAFF
. TRBJ2-3 TRBV2 TRBD2 TGTGCCAGCACCCGGACTAGCGGGGGGGTTTGGAATGGCACAGATACGCAGTATTTT CASTRTSGGVWNGTDTQYF
. TRBJ1-5 TRBV12-3/TRBV12-4 . TGTGCCAGCAGTACCGGGGTTTCGGACAGAAATCAGCCCCAGCATTTT CASSTGVSDRNQPQHF
. TRBJ2-2 TRBV25-1 . TGTGCCAGCACAGGCAGCTCATGGACCGGGGAGCTGTTTTTT CASTGSSWTGELFF
. TRBJ2-6 TRBV12-3/TRBV12-4 . TGTGCCATCAGTTTCTGGGCAGCCGTGGTCTCTGGGGCCAACGTCCTGACTTTC CAISFWAAVVSGANVLTF
. TRBJ1-1 TRBV2 TRBD1 TGTGCCAGCAGAAATTACCAGGGGGGCACTGAAGCTTTCTTT CASRNYQGGTEAFF
few TRBJ2-7 TRBV5-5 . TGTGCCAGCAGCTTGTGGGGTTTCGGATCTTACGAGCAGTACTTC CASSLWGFGSYEQYF
many TRBJ1-6 TRBV5-6 TRBD1 TGTGCCAGCAGCTTGGTACAGGGGAATTCACCCCTCCACTTT CASSLVQGNSPLHF
. TRBJ2-2 TRBV5-1 . TGCGCCAGCAGCTTCGGCGACAACACCGGGGAGCTGTTTTTT CASSFGDNTGELFF
few TRBJ2-6 TRBV27 . TGTGCCAGCAGCAAAGCGGAGGCGGGCGGGGCCAACGTCCTGACTTTC CASSKAEAGGANVLTF
many TRBJ2-2 TRBV11-1 . TGTGCCAGCAGCTTTGACGAAGGACGCACCGGGGAGCTGTTTTTT CASSFDEGRTGELFF
. TRBJ2-1 TRBV2 . TGTGCCAGCAGTGGGTCAAACAATGAGCAGTTCTTC CASSGSNNEQFF
few TRBJ1-2 TRBV29-1 . TGCAGCGTTGCCCCGGAGTATGGCTACACCTTC CSVAPEYGYTF
. TRBJ2-3 TRBV24-1 . TGTGCCACCAGTGATAGAAGCGGCAAGTACACAGATACGCAGTATTTT CATSDRSGKYTDTQYF
. TRBJ2-1 TRBV20-1 . TGCAGTGCTAGAGATCTGAGTTACAATGAGCAGTTCTTC CSARDLSYNEQFF
. TRBJ2-7 TRBV12-3/TRBV12-4 . TGTGCCAGCAGTTTCCGGAAGCACGAGCAGTACTTC CASSFRKHEQYF
many TRBJ2-5 TRBV12-3/TRBV12-4 . TGTGCCAGCAGCCCCGACAGAGGAGAGACCCAGTACTTC CASSPDRGETQYF
few TRBJ2-7 TRBV4-1 . TGCGCCAGCAGCCAGCTGGTGGGCCTTTACGAGCAGTACTTC CASSQLVGLYEQYF
. TRBJ2-2 TRBV11-2 TRBD2 TGTGCCAGCGGACGGCTAGCGGGAGGATTTAGCGGGGAGCTGTTTTTT CASGRLAGGFSGELFF
many TRBJ2-1 TRBV12-3/TRBV12-4 TRBD1 TGTGCCAGCAGCCTGGGACAGGGGGCCTACAATGAGCAGTTCTTC CASSLGQGAYNEQFF
. TRBJ1-1 TRBV4-1 . TGCGCCAGCAGCCAAAACGAAAACACTGAAGCTTTCTTT CASSQNENTEAFF
few TRBJ2-3 TRBV21-1 . TGTGCCAGCAGCAAAGCGCTAGCGGGGGGGCCTGTGGGCACAGATACGCAGTATTTT CASSKALAGGPVGTDTQYF
many TRBJ2-1 TRBV5-6 TRBD1 TGTGCCAGCAGCAGCACGGACAGGGGGTGGAATGAGCAGTTCTTC CASSSTDRGWNEQFF